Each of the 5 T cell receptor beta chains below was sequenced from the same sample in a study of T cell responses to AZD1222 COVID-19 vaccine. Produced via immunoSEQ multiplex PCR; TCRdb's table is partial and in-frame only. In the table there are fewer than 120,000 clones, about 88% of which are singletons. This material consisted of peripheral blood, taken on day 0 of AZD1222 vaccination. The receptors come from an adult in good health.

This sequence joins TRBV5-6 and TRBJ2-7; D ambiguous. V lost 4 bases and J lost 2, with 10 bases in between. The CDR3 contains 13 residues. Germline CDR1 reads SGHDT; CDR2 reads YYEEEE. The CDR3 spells CASSLGNAYEQYF. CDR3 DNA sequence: TGTGCCAGCAGCCTGGGTAACGCCTACGAGCAGTACTTC.

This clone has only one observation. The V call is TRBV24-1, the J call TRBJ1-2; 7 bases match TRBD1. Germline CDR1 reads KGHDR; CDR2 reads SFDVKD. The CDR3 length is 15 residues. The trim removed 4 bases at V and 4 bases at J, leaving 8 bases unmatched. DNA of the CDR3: TGTGCCACCAGTGACCCTCGGACAGGTCTCTATGGCTACACCTTC. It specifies CATSDPRTGLYGYTF.

Here the CDR3 reads CASSQQRYSYEQYF. DNA for the CDR3: TGCGCCAGCAGCCAACAGCGATACTCCTACGAGCAGTACTTC. The gene calls are TRBV4-1 and TRBJ2-7, with D hard to call. The ends were cut back, 2 bases at V and 0 bases at J, with 8 bases in the middle. This CDR3 comprises 14 residues. Per the germline V gene, CDR1 is MGHRA and CDR2 is YSYEKL.

CDR3: CSVIIQNEKLFF. The CDR3 DNA reads TGCAGCGTTATAATCCAAAATGAAAAACTGTTTTTT. The chain carries TRBV29-1 and TRBJ1-4; no reliable D call. The V and J ends lost 5 bases and 5 bases respectively, with 9 bases between them. The length of the CDR3 is 12 residues. Germline V CDR1 and CDR2: SQVTM, ANQGSEA.

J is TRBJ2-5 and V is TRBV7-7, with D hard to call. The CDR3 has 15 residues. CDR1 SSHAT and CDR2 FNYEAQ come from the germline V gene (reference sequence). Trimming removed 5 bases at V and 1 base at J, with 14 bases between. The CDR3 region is CASSPTTTAQETQYF. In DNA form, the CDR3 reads TGTGCCAGCAGCCCCACCACTACGGCCCAAGAGACCCAGTACTTC.